Listed here are 10 T cell receptor beta chains from one sample, sequenced in a study of identifying expanded T cells in peripheral blood. Generated by immunoSEQ multiplex PCR, the TCRdb table keeps only in-frame clones and is missing some. The profile covers about 58,000 clones, with roughly nine tenths appearing a single time and around 3.5% taken by the ten largest. The sample taken for sequencing was blood. These receptors all come from a person between 18 and 75 years old in good health.

The chain has TRBV11-2 and TRBJ2-2; 8 nucleotides align to TRBD2. The CDR3 is 16 residues long. The germline V gene encodes CDR1 SGHAT and CDR2 FQNNGV. V trimming: 0 bases; J trimming: 7 bases; junction bases outside the gene matches: 7. The CDR3 here is CASSLDPGGAYGELFF. The CDR3, as DNA: TGTGCCAGCAGCTTAGACCCCGGGGGGGCTTACGGGGAGCTGTTTTTT.

This rearrangement joins TRBV27 to TRBJ1-1, with 8 bases lining up with TRBD1. Germline-derived CDR1 and CDR2 are MNHEY and SMNVEV (reference sequence). This CDR3 is 15 amino acids long. V was pared by 3 bases and J by 1 base, with 4 bases of the junction left unmatched. CDR3: CASSLDRVSNTEAFF. DNA for the CDR3: TGTGCCAGCAGTTTGGACAGGGTCTCGAACACTGAAGCTTTCTTT.

V gene TRBV4-1 combines with J gene TRBJ1-6; the D gene is possibly TRBD1 (6 bases). The CDR3 consists of 17 residues. The V gene lost 4 bases and the J gene lost 8 bases, with 21 bases spanning the gap. The V gene's germline CDR1 is MGHRA and CDR2 YSYEKL. CDR3 in amino acids: CASSPWRGLEGDSPLHF. The CDR3, as DNA: TGCGCCAGCAGCCCTTGGCGAGGCCTCGAGGGGGATTCACCCCTCCACTTT.

The chain carries TRBV11-2 and TRBJ1-6; TRBD1 is a possible D gene (5 bases). The V gene lost 5 bases and the J gene lost 10 bases, with 18 bases spanning the gap. The germline V gene has CDR1 SGHAT and CDR2 FQNNGV. This CDR3 has 15 residues. In nucleotides, the CDR3 is TGTGCCAGCAGCCTCTCCCCCCTATCAGGGTCACCCCTCCACTTT. Protein sequence: CASSLSPLSGSPLHF.

The chain recombines TRBV6-1 with TRBJ1-4; D may be TRBD1 (5 bases). V lost 3 bases and J lost 7, with 12 bases in between. The germline V gene encodes CDR1 MNHNS and CDR2 SASEGT. The CDR3 consists of 14 residues. The CDR3 sequence: CASSEGPETEKLFF. The CDR3 DNA follows: TGTGCCAGCAGTGAGGGACCAGAGACTGAAAAACTGTTTTTT.

J is TRBJ2-7 and V is TRBV18; no clear D gene. Germline lookup yields CDR1 KGHSH and CDR2 LQKENI. Trimming shortened V by 3 bases and J by 0 bases, and 12 bases separated the two germline ends. The CDR3 contains 15 residues. For the CDR3, the DNA is TGTGCCAGCTCACCCGGCCATCCGAGCTCCTACGAGCAGTACTTC. This translates into CASSPGHPSSYEQYF.

The genes are TRBV6-6 and TRBJ2-1; 13 bases are a match to TRBD2. This CDR3 contains 15 residues. V dropped 2 bases and J dropped 9; count of bases not matched to a gene: 4. CDR1 MNHNY and CDR2 SVGAGI come from the germline V gene (reference sequence). The CDR3 sequence is CASSYQGLAGAEQFF. CDR3 bases: TGTGCCAGCAGTTACCAAGGACTAGCGGGAGCTGAGCAGTTCTTC.

The chain carries TRBV6-5 and TRBJ1-1; 11 nucleotides match TRBD1. The germline V gene encodes CDR1 MNHEY and CDR2 SVGAGI. V lost 6 bases, J lost 6 bases, and 9 bases stayed unmatched. The CDR3 totals 15 residues. DNA for the CDR3: TGTGCCAGCAGCGCCCGGGACAGGGGGAAACCTGAAGCTTTCTTT. Translation: CASSARDRGKPEAFF.

The CDR3, as DNA: TGTGCCAGCAGCCCGCTCCTAGGAGAGACCCAGTACTTC. As protein: CASSPLLGETQYF. The chain is built from TRBV7-6 and TRBJ2-5; D remains ambiguous. The CDR3 extends over 13 amino acids. Germline CDR1 SGHVS, CDR2 FNYEAQ. Between the trimmed V and J ends, which lost 5 bases and 4 bases, there was a span of 11 bases.

CDR3 DNA sequence: TGTGCCAGCAGCTTAACCGCAGACGAGGAAGCTTTCTTT. It translates to CASSLTADEEAFF. This sequence joins TRBV5-8 and TRBJ1-1; D unclear. Germline assignment: CDR1 SGHTS and CDR2 YDEGEE. Trimming cost V 2 bases and J 8 bases, with 13 bases left between them. This CDR3 is built from 13 residues.